These 24 T cell receptor beta chains were sequenced from one sample in a study of breast tumors, draining lymph nodes, adjacent tissues. Samples came from axillary lymph nodes draining the breast cancer. TCRdb fed the multiplex PCR reads into MiXCR, producing one record per CDR3 protein. Of approximately 200,000 distinct CDR3 sequences in the sample, around a third were seen once. The sample comprised axillary lymph node tissue. The source of these receptors is a female donor with breast cancer. Some clones in this sample may be carry-over from other donors' samples.

A remark on this clonotype: A clone one base away is much larger, so this may be a read error. This chain joins TRBV6-1 and TRBJ1-4; D not certain. Germline V gene lookup returns CDR1 MNHNS and CDR2 SASEGT. There are 14 residues in the CDR3. CDR3 residues: CASSGSLGGEKLLF. CDR3 in DNA: TGTGCCAGCAGTGGTTCGCTGGGAGGCGAAAAACTGCTTTTT.

This clonotype was seen at least ten times. This chain links TRBV6-1 with TRBJ1-3; 7 nucleotides line up with TRBD1. From germline, CDR1 is MNHNS and CDR2 SASEGT. V was pared by 2 bases and J by 4 bases, with 5 bases of the junction left unmatched. The CDR3 has 15 residues. The CDR3 DNA sequence: TGTGCCAGCAGTGAATTGGGGACAGCCGGAAACACCATATATTTT. It specifies CASSELGTAGNTIYF.

The sample holds many counts of this clonotype. The V and J genes are TRBV11-2 and TRBJ1-2, with D unclear. Germline assignment: CDR1 SGHAT and CDR2 FQNNGV. This CDR3 has 15 residues. With 5 bases removed from V and 0 bases from J, the gap between germline ends came to 13 bases. The CDR3 reads CASSPTANPNYGYTF. The CDR3 coding sequence is TGTGCCAGCAGCCCCACGGCCAACCCTAACTATGGCTACACCTTC.

This clonotype was observed a few times. This may be a read error, as it is one base from a much larger clone. The chain recombines TRBV5-1 with TRBJ2-1, with 13 bases identical to TRBD2. This CDR3 contains 15 residues. The V and J ends lost 4 bases and 7 bases, in that order; junction bases with no gene match: 5. Germline-derived CDR1 and CDR2 are SGHRS and YFSETQ. CDR3 in DNA: TGCGCCAGCAGCCACGGGACTAGCGGGAAGAATGAGCAGTTCTTC. It translates to CASSHGTSGKNEQFF.

In this sample, this clonotype turned up a few times. The chain recombines TRBV5-1 with TRBJ1-1, with D hard to call. With 4 bases removed from V and 1 base from J, the gap between germline ends came to 5 bases. CDR3 length equals 12 residues. Germline CDR1 reads SGHRS; CDR2 reads YFSETQ. The CDR3 here is CASSTSNTEAFF. CDR3 nucleotides: TGCGCCAGCAGCACGTCGAACACTGAAGCTTTCTTT.

This clonotype has a count of ten or more. The CDR3 DNA reads TGTGCCAGTCATAGGGGGAAGAGGAATTCACCCCTCCACTTT. It translates to CASHRGKRNSPLHF. The V gene is TRBV19, the J gene TRBJ1-6, with a tentative D call TRBD1 (6 bases). V was trimmed by 8 bases and J by 7 bases, leaving 15 bases between them. Germline V CDR1 and CDR2: LNHDA, SQIVND (reference sequence). This CDR3 comprises 14 residues.

V is TRBV6-5 and J is TRBJ2-1, with no clear D. V shed 5 bases and J shed 10 bases, with 24 bases lying between them. Germline CDR1 MNHEY, CDR2 SVGAGI. The CDR3 contains 16 residues. For the CDR3, the DNA is TGTGCCAGCAGTCCCCCGACACGGGTTGATACCGGGGAGCAGTTCTTC. Translating gives CASSPPTRVDTGEQFF.

This clonotype was counted at least ten times. This sequence joins TRBV10-2 and TRBJ1-5; the D is unclear. V lost 4 bases to trimming and J lost 7 bases, with 20 bases between them. Germline V gene lookup returns CDR1 WSHSY and CDR2 SAAADI. This CDR3 has 16 amino acids. In nucleotides, the CDR3 is TGCGCCAGCAGTGGAAATATCGGGCCTCTGGACCAGCCCCAGCATTTT. This translates into CASSGNIGPLDQPQHF.

This chain uses TRBV7-9 with TRBJ2-3, with 11 positions matching TRBD1. The CDR3 is 14 residues long. Losses at the gene ends were 5 bases for V and 5 bases for J; bases not matched to a gene: 3. Germline CDR1 SEHNR, CDR2 FQNEAQ (reference sequence). The CDR3 bases are TGTGCCAGCAGCAGGGGACAGGGGGAAGATACGCAGTATTTT. Translating it yields CASSRGQGEDTQYF.

This clonotype was counted many times. The chain recombines TRBV20-1 with TRBJ2-1, with TRBD2 matching 9 bases. This CDR3 is 15 amino acids long. From germline, CDR1 is DFQATT and CDR2 SNEGSKA (reference sequence). Losses at the gene ends were 6 bases for V and 3 bases for J; bases not matched to a gene: 9. The CDR3 reads CSAQAREGSYNEQFF. In nucleotides, the CDR3 is TGCAGTGCCCAGGCGCGGGAGGGTAGCTACAATGAGCAGTTCTTC.

The chain links TRBV20-1 to TRBJ2-5, with 12 bases identical to TRBD2. The germline V gene has CDR1 DFQATT and CDR2 SNEGSKA (reference sequence). The V gene end was trimmed by 6 bases and the J gene end by 0 bases; junction bases not matched to a gene: 5. This CDR3 region has 15 residues. The CDR3 DNA is TGCAGTGCCTATACTAGCGGGGGGAACCAAGAGACCCAGTACTTC. Translating gives CSAYTSGGNQETQYF.

This clonotype was found many times. The chain recombines TRBV11-1 with TRBJ2-7, with 7 bases matching TRBD2. Germline V gene data show CDR1 as SGHAT and CDR2 as FQDESV (reference sequence). This CDR3 spans 15 amino acids. The V and J ends lost 2 bases and 6 bases, in that order; junction bases with no gene match: 10. The CDR3 spells CASSLRERGPFEQYF. CDR3 DNA: TGTGCCAGCAGCTTAAGGGAGCGGGGCCCCTTCGAGCAGTACTTC.

This clonotype was recorded many times. The V and J genes are TRBV7-2 and TRBJ2-1; D uncertain. Trimming removed 5 bases at V and 8 bases at J, with 19 bases between. Germline CDR1 reads SGHTA; CDR2 reads FQGNSA. The CDR3 is 15 residues long. The CDR3: CASSPRYTTWDEQFF. The CDR3 DNA reads TGTGCCAGCAGCCCGAGATACACCACTTGGGATGAGCAGTTCTTC. Together with reference TRBV7-2 and TRBJ2-1, the CDR3 gives the full variable domain: GAGVSQSPSNKVTEKGKDVELRCDPISGHTALYWYRQSLGQGLEFLIYFQGNSAPDKSGLPSDRFSAERTGGSVSTLTIQRTQQEDSAVYLCASSPRYTTWDEQFFGPGTRLTVL.

As regards this clonotype: This may arise from a read error, as a much more abundant clone is one base away. The rearrangement joins TRBV20-1 to TRBJ2-7, with TRBD1 identical over 10 bases. The germline V gene encodes CDR1 DFQATT and CDR2 SNEGSKA (reference sequence). The CDR3 covers 16 residues. J lost 4 bases, V lost 3 bases, and 12 bases had no gene match. The CDR3, as DNA: TGCAGTGCTAGCTCCGGGACAGGGGCACCAGAATACGAGCAGTACTTC. Translated, it gives CSASSGTGAPEYEQYF.

This clonotype was observed a few times. This CDR3 is CASSLYRHTAGELFF. The DNA for the CDR3 is TGTGCCAGCAGTTTATACAGACACACCGCCGGGGAGCTGTTTTTT. V usage is TRBV28 and J usage is TRBJ2-2; D gene ambiguous. Germline-derived CDR1 and CDR2 are MDHEN and SYDVKM. Trimming left V 1 base short and J 6 bases short, with 12 bases between. This CDR3 region has 15 residues.

A single count supports this clonotype. The V call is TRBV5-1, the J call TRBJ1-2; TRBD1 aligns across 8 bases. Germline assignment: CDR1 SGHRS and CDR2 YFSETQ. The CDR3 is 16 amino acids. The V segment lost 4 bases and the J segment 4 bases; nucleotides outside the gene matches: 12. CDR3 sequence reads: CASSTQGGDSVYGYTF. The CDR3 DNA is TGCGCCAGCAGCACACAGGGGGGAGATAGTGTCTATGGCTACACCTTC.

To note about this clonotype: A much more abundant neighbour one base away suggests this may be a read error. The chain links TRBV3-1 to TRBJ2-3; D is ambiguous. This CDR3 spans 13 amino acids. Germline assignment: CDR1 LGHDT and CDR2 YNNKEL (reference sequence). The CDR3 DNA sequence: TGTGCCAGCAGCCAATCAGGAACAGATACGCGGTATTTT. Translation gives CASSQSGTDTRYF.

This clonotype was seen many times. The genes are TRBV27 and TRBJ2-3; maybe TRBD2 (5 bases). This CDR3 is 15 amino acids long. Germline V gene sequence: CDR1 MNHEY, CDR2 SMNVEV (reference sequence). With 6 bases removed from V and 2 bases from J, the gap between germline ends came to 15 bases. The CDR3 loop is CASRGSTIPTDTQYF. The CDR3 region has the DNA TGTGCCAGCAGGGGATCGACTATTCCCACAGATACGCAGTATTTT.

This chain joins TRBV7-9 and TRBJ2-2, with 8 nucleotides matching TRBD1. The J segment lost 6 bases and the V segment lost 3 bases, leaving 3 bases of the junction unmatched. This CDR3 is 14 amino acids long. The germline V gene encodes CDR1 SEHNR and CDR2 FQNEAQ (reference sequence). The CDR3 loop reads CASSFSGGAGELFF. DNA of the CDR3: TGTGCCAGCAGCTTTTCAGGGGGCGCCGGGGAGCTGTTTTTT.

This clonotype was picked up many times. The V gene is TRBV11-2, the J gene TRBJ1-2; D perhaps matches TRBD1 (6 bases). This CDR3 has 16 residues. CDR1 SGHAT and CDR2 FQNNGV come from the germline V gene. The germline V and J ends were trimmed by 4 bases and 4 bases, with 19 bases remaining between them. In nucleotides, the CDR3 is TGTGCCAGCAGCTCGAACCTAGGGGGGGGCTCCTATGGCTACACCTTC. Translating gives CASSSNLGGGSYGYTF.

This clonotype occurred a few times. The V and J genes are TRBV28 and TRBJ1-5; D gene unclear. V was clipped by 6 bases and J by 5 bases, with 17 bases between them. The CDR3 spans 15 residues. Germline-derived CDR1 and CDR2 are MDHEN and SYDVKM. Here the CDR3 reads CASRGGRPVDQPQHF. The CDR3 region has the DNA TGTGCCAGCAGGGGTGGACGGCCGGTGGATCAGCCCCAGCATTTT. Complete variable domain (other parts from reference TRBV28 and TRBJ1-5): DVKVTQSSRYLVKRTGEKVFLECVQDMDHENMFWYRQDPGLGLRLIYFSYDVKMKEKGDIPEGYSVSREKKERFSLILESASTNQTSMYLCASRGGRPVDQPQHFGDGTRLSIL.

At least ten counts were recorded for this clonotype. CDR3 protein: CASSPDRDRPQHF. The CDR3 DNA reads TGTGCCAGCAGCCCCGACAGGGATCGGCCCCAGCATTTT. V usage is TRBV7-6 and J usage is TRBJ1-5; 7 bases align to TRBD1. Per germline, CDR1 SGHVS and CDR2 FNYEAQ. The CDR3 has 13 amino acids. With V trimmed by 5 bases and J by 9 bases, 7 bases remained unmatched.

V gene TRBV20-1 combines with J gene TRBJ2-1, with TRBD2 matching over 7 bases. V gave up 1 base and J gave up 3 bases; unmatched junction bases: 6. Germline lookup yields CDR1 DFQATT and CDR2 SNEGSKA (reference sequence). CDR3 length equals 15 residues. CDR3 DNA: TGCAGTGCTAGAGGGGCTAGCGGAGACTACAATGAGCAGTTCTTC. This translates into CSARGASGDYNEQFF.

The table lists this clonotype with many counts. The chain links TRBV20-1 to TRBJ2-7; unclear D gene. Per the germline V gene, CDR1 is DFQATT and CDR2 is SNEGSKA (reference sequence). The CDR3 is made up of 13 amino acids. The ends were cut back, 6 bases at V and 3 bases at J, with 15 bases in the middle. CDR3 loop: CSALYGLIYEQYF. The CDR3, as DNA: TGCAGTGCCCTGTATGGGTTAATCTACGAGCAGTACTTC.